Each of the 19 T cell receptor beta chains below was sequenced from the same sample in a study of beta chain features in type 1 diabetes. Antigen specificity for these receptors is unknown. Isolated RNA was reverse transcribed in full, so expressed TCRB transcripts were sequenced. The table came from immunoSEQ multiplex PCR; TCRdb's copy has only in-frame clones and leaves some out. The sample records 300,000 to 400,000 clones, roughly 14% being singletons. General study findings and limits: Type 1 diabetes patients had moderately but significantly shorter TCRB CDR3s in all four CD4+ subsets.

The sample comprised naive CD4+ T cells from blood. Receptors originate from a woman under 30 with type 1 diabetes.

This clone was detected only a few times. The chain uses TRBV7-7 and TRBJ2-7; TRBD2 is a possible D gene (6 bases). CDR3 size: 13 residues. Germline lookup yields CDR1 SSHAT and CDR2 FNYEAQ (reference sequence). Trimming stripped 5 bases from V and 6 bases from J, with 14 bases between. CDR3 in amino acids: CASSQSRGREQYF. For the CDR3, the DNA is TGTGCCAGCAGCCAATCGCGGGGTCGCGAGCAGTACTTC.

V usage is TRBV5-6 and J usage is TRBJ2-3; 8 bases map to TRBD2. Germline V gene lookup returns CDR1 SGHDT and CDR2 YYEEEE. V lost 3 bases, J lost 5 bases, and 11 bases stayed unmatched. The CDR3 loop spans 16 amino acids. CDR3 bases: TGTGCCAGCAGCTCCATTGGACGGGAGGGTAGAGATACGCAGTATTTT. The encoded protein is CASSSIGREGRDTQYF.

The chain uses TRBV5-1 and TRBJ2-5; D is unclear. The germline gives CDR1 SGHRS, CDR2 YFSETQ. V was shortened by 0 bases and J by 7 bases, with 7 bases between the two germline ends. This CDR3 has 12 residues. The CDR3 coding sequence is TGCGCCAGCAGCTTGGAAGGCGGGACCCAGTACTTC. Translated, it gives CASSLEGGTQYF. Full variable domain (outside the CDR3, taken from reference TRBV5-1 and TRBJ2-5): KAGVTQTPRYLIKTRGQQVTLSCSPISGHRSVSWYQQTPGQGLQFLFEYFSETQRNKGNFPGRFSGRQFSNSRSEMNVSTLELGDSALYLCASSLEGGTQYFGPGTRLLVL.

The chain has TRBV30 and TRBJ2-1, with 9 bases identical to TRBD1. There are 14 residues in the CDR3. Germline loops: CDR1 GTSNPN, CDR2 SVGIG (reference sequence). After removal of 5 bases from V and 3 bases from J, the junction contained 5 bases not matched to a gene. The CDR3 coding sequence is TGTGCCTGGTCTAAGGACAGGGGCTACAATGAGCAGTTCTTC. Protein: CAWSKDRGYNEQFF. The complete variable domain, with remaining parts taken from reference TRBV30 and TRBJ2-1, reads SQTIHQWPATLVQPVGSPLSLECTVEGTSNPNLYWYRQAAGRGLQLLFYSVGIGQISSEVPQNLSASRPQDRQFILSSKKLLLSDSGFYLCAWSKDRGYNEQFFGPGTRLTVL.

The sample holds a few counts of this clone. The chain joins TRBV23-1 to TRBJ2-3, with D possibly matching TRBD2 (6 bases). TRBV23-1 is flagged as an ORF with uncertain function. CDR3 length: 18 residues. V lost 8 bases to trimming and J lost 0 bases, with 24 bases between them. The chain's CDR3 is CASGTCPMCGASTDTQYF. For the CDR3, the DNA is TGCGCCAGCGGCACTTGTCCCATGTGCGGGGCTAGCACAGATACGCAGTATTTT.

The genes are TRBV7-2 and TRBJ1-5; D gene unclear. Trimming left V 2 bases short and J 0 bases short, with 8 bases between. This CDR3 comprises 15 residues. The germline V gene encodes CDR1 SGHTA and CDR2 FQGNSA. Here the CDR3 reads CASSLLLDSNQPQHF. In DNA, the CDR3 is TGTGCCAGCAGCTTATTACTAGATAGCAATCAGCCCCAGCATTTT.

The chain is built from TRBV5-4 and TRBJ2-3; tentative D call: TRBD2 (5 bases). The V gene's germline CDR1 is SGHNT and CDR2 YYREEE (reference sequence). V lost 4 bases and J 5 bases, leaving 11 bases between the germline ends. CDR3 length: 13 residues. The DNA for the CDR3 is TGTGCCAGCAGCCGCTGGGCGGGAGATACGCAGTATTTT. Its protein product is CASSRWAGDTQYF.

This chain links TRBV11-3 with TRBJ1-1; perhaps TRBD1 as D (6 bases). Trimming removed 4 bases at V and 7 bases at J, with 13 bases between. CDR3 length: 13 residues. Germline CDR1 reads SGHNT; CDR2 reads YENEEA. CDR3 amino acids: CASSWAMDSEAFF. CDR3 DNA sequence: TGTGCCAGCAGCTGGGCAATGGACAGTGAAGCTTTCTTT.

The chain links TRBV7-7 to TRBJ2-7, with D perhaps matching TRBD2 (5 bases). V lost 5 bases and J 6 bases, leaving 14 bases between the germline ends. The length of the CDR3 is 13 residues. Per germline, CDR1 SSHAT and CDR2 FNYEAQ (reference sequence). CDR3 nucleotide sequence: TGTGCCAGCAGCCTACTAGTACACTCCGAGCAGTACTTC. This translates into CASSLLVHSEQYF.

The V call is TRBV18, the J call TRBJ1-4; TRBD1 matches at 7 bases. Germline V gives CDR1 KGHSH, CDR2 LQKENI. V dropped 2 bases and J dropped 7; count of bases not matched to a gene: 7. The CDR3 has 15 residues. The CDR3 spells CASSPGDREGEKLFF. CDR3 in DNA: TGTGCCAGCTCACCAGGAGACAGGGAAGGTGAAAAACTGTTTTTT.

This chain links TRBV2 with TRBJ1-5, with 7 bases fitting TRBD1. The V segment lost 5 bases and the J segment 0 bases; nucleotides outside the gene matches: 4. This CDR3 comprises 15 residues. The germline CDR1 and CDR2 sequences are SNHLY and FYNNEI. CDR3 amino acids: CASSSGTVSNQPQHF. CDR3 bases: TGTGCCAGCAGTTCCGGGACAGTTAGCAATCAGCCCCAGCATTTT.

This chain links TRBV28 with TRBJ2-5; weak D call: TRBD2 (6 bases). The germline V and J ends were trimmed by 3 bases and 3 bases, with 11 bases remaining between them. Germline CDR1 is MDHEN and CDR2 is SYDVKM. There are 14 residues in the CDR3. The CDR3 protein is CASSFAVAEETQYF. Here the CDR3 DNA reads TGTGCCAGCAGTTTTGCGGTAGCGGAAGAGACCCAGTACTTC.

This chain uses TRBV7-3 with TRBJ1-1; a possible D gene is TRBD1 (6 bases). Trimming removed 5 bases at V and 10 bases at J, with 14 bases between. The germline CDR1 and CDR2 sequences are SGHTA and FQGTGA. The CDR3 runs to 12 residues. CDR3 amino acids: CASSAIGQSAFF. The CDR3 DNA follows: TGTGCCAGCAGCGCCATTGGACAGTCAGCTTTCTTT.

This chain uses TRBV28 with TRBJ2-7, with TRBD1 identical over 8 bases. The CDR3 is made up of 14 amino acids. Trimming at V came to 2 bases and at J to 4 bases, leaving 4 bases not matched to a gene. Looked up from germline, CDR1 is MDHEN and CDR2 is SYDVKM. The CDR3 region has the DNA TGTGCCAGCAGTTTAGGGGACAGGAGGTACGAGCAGTACTTC. This encodes CASSLGDRRYEQYF.

The rearrangement uses TRBV5-4 and TRBJ2-7; 7 nucleotides line up with TRBD2. Germline-derived CDR1 and CDR2 are SGHNT and YYREEE (reference sequence). V was pared by 0 bases and J by 7 bases, with 7 bases of the junction left unmatched. There are 14 residues in the CDR3. Here the CDR3 reads CASSLGGSVGEQYF. The CDR3 coding sequence is TGTGCCAGCAGCTTGGGCGGGAGTGTCGGTGAGCAGTACTTC.

This clone occurred a few times. In DNA form, the CDR3 reads TGCGCCAGCAGCCAGACTAGCGGGAGTGGGGAGACCCAGTACTTC. Protein: CASSQTSGSGETQYF. The gene calls are TRBV4-3 and TRBJ2-5, with 12 bases matching TRBD2. V shed 3 bases and J 5 bases; nucleotides not matched to a gene: 4. CDR3 length equals 15 residues. Germline V gene lookup returns CDR1 LGHNA and CDR2 YSLEER.

This clone showed up just a few times. The rearrangement joins TRBV14 to TRBJ2-3; no clear D gene. Trimming removed 5 bases from V and 2 bases from J, with 2 bases in between. The germline V gene encodes CDR1 SGHDN and CDR2 FVKESK. The CDR3 runs 11 residues. The CDR3 is CASSYTDTQYF. In DNA form, the CDR3 reads TGTGCCAGCAGCTACACAGATACGCAGTATTTT.

This chain connects TRBV27 to TRBJ2-5; D gene unclear. CDR3 length: 12 residues. V was pared by 5 bases and J by 7 bases, with 11 bases between. The germline V gene encodes CDR1 MNHEY and CDR2 SMNVEV (reference sequence). The CDR3 loop reads CASSPHYPTQYF. The CDR3 coding sequence is TGTGCCAGCAGTCCTCACTATCCGACCCAGTACTTC.

The chain carries TRBV5-1 and TRBJ2-5, with 8 bases aligning to TRBD2. V was clipped by 0 bases and J by 5 bases; unmatched bases: 9. The CDR3 spans 16 residues. From germline, CDR1 is SGHRS and CDR2 YFSETQ. CDR3: CASSLAAGGVRETQYF. CDR3 DNA sequence: TGCGCCAGCAGCTTGGCCGCGGGGGGAGTAAGGGAGACCCAGTACTTC.